The sequence of this T cell receptor (beta chain) was determined in a study of blood T cell repertoires in COVID-19. About the study: Nucleic acid was either cDNA or gDNA, and it came from T cells, B-cell-depleted T cells, or PBMCs.

Assay used: immunoSEQ multiplex PCR; TCRdb lists only in-frame clones, some missing. The sample gives about 280,000 clones, roughly 86% of which show up once; around 8.8% is in the top ten. The sample holds one count of this clone. The CDR3 runs to 16 residues. Germline V lookup: CDR1 SGDLS, CDR2 YYNGEE. The V end was cut by 1 base, the J end by 0 bases, with 10 bases between. The rearrangement links TRBV9 to TRBJ2-2; D remains unclear. The specimen was peripheral blood. The receptor was derived from a man aged 40-50 years with active or convalescent COVID-19. The CDR3 reads CASSVMSLSNTGELFF. The CDR3 DNA is TGTGCCAGCAGCGTAATGAGTTTATCGAACACCGGGGAGCTGTTTTTT.